The rows below give T cell receptor beta chains drawn from one sample of a study of cytomegalovirus exposure and HLA in healthy donors. Repertoires were generated with immunoSEQ multiplex PCR, while TCRdb's copy carries only in-frame clones and drops some. The data contain under 80,000 clones, approximately 94% of them singletons. Sequencing was carried out using PBMCs. These receptor sequences come from a woman aged 18-29 years in good health and CMV-seropositive. Both conserved end residues are part of each CDR3. The order of the fields is V gene, J gene, clone size, D gene, CDR3 protein, CDR3 DNA. A D gene is named only where the DNA matches it firmly. The size entry is marked missing in some rows and otherwise reads once, few, many or a size class.

v_call: TRBV5-6; j_call: TRBJ1-1; clone_size: .; d_call: .; cdr3_aa: CASSLSPNTEAFF; cdr3_nt: TGTGCCAGCAGCCTCTCCCCGAACACTGAAGCTTTCTTT
v_call: TRBV5-4; j_call: TRBJ2-7; clone_size: .; d_call: .; cdr3_aa: CASSLAPGLASYEQYF; cdr3_nt: TGTGCCAGCAGCTTGGCACCGGGACTGGCCTCCTACGAGCAGTACTTC
v_call: TRBV7-6; j_call: TRBJ2-3; clone_size: .; d_call: TRBD1; cdr3_aa: CASSKGQGRGTDTQYF; cdr3_nt: TGTGCCAGCAGCAAGGGACAGGGAAGGGGCACAGATACGCAGTATTTT
v_call: TRBV5-1; j_call: TRBJ1-1; clone_size: .; d_call: .; cdr3_aa: CASSLTGRVNTEAFF; cdr3_nt: TGCGCCAGCAGCTTGACAGGGAGGGTGAACACTGAAGCTTTCTTT
v_call: TRBV27; j_call: TRBJ2-1; clone_size: .; d_call: .; cdr3_aa: CASSFHRDEQFF; cdr3_nt: TGTGCCAGCAGTTTCCATCGGGATGAGCAGTTCTTC
v_call: TRBV5-1; j_call: TRBJ1-2; clone_size: .; d_call: TRBD1; cdr3_aa: CASSLLTGSNYGYTF; cdr3_nt: TGCGCCAGCAGCTTGCTGACAGGGAGTAACTATGGCTACACCTTC
v_call: TRBV19; j_call: TRBJ1-1; clone_size: .; d_call: .; cdr3_aa: CASSWQMNTEAFF; cdr3_nt: TGTGCCAGTAGTTGGCAGATGAACACTGAAGCTTTCTTT
v_call: TRBV27; j_call: TRBJ2-7; clone_size: .; d_call: TRBD2; cdr3_aa: CASSLTRVPGGPDEQYF; cdr3_nt: TGTGCCAGCAGCCTAACTCGGGTACCGGGAGGGCCCGACGAGCAGTACTTC
v_call: TRBV5-1; j_call: TRBJ1-1; clone_size: .; d_call: TRBD1; cdr3_aa: CASSLRTGRNTEAFF; cdr3_nt: TGCGCCAGCAGTCTAAGGACAGGAAGGAACACTGAAGCTTTCTTT
v_call: TRBV30; j_call: TRBJ1-1; clone_size: .; d_call: TRBD1; cdr3_aa: CAWGDRADTEAFF; cdr3_nt: TGTGCCTGGGGGGACAGGGCGGACACTGAAGCTTTCTTT
v_call: TRBV7-2; j_call: TRBJ1-3; clone_size: .; d_call: .; cdr3_aa: CASSLELGPISGNTIYF; cdr3_nt: TGTGCCAGCAGCTTAGAGCTGGGGCCCATTTCTGGAAACACCATATATTTT
v_call: TRBV6-1; j_call: TRBJ2-7; clone_size: .; d_call: .; cdr3_aa: CASSELGGAGEQYF; cdr3_nt: TGTGCCAGCAGTGAATTAGGGGGCGCGGGGGAGCAGTACTTC
v_call: TRBV27; j_call: TRBJ2-3; clone_size: .; d_call: TRBD2; cdr3_aa: CASGPWGGVGADTQYF; cdr3_nt: TGTGCCAGCGGGCCGTGGGGGGGAGTGGGCGCAGATACGCAGTATTTT
v_call: TRBV5-4; j_call: TRBJ2-3; clone_size: .; d_call: .; cdr3_aa: CASRGATDTQYF; cdr3_nt: TGTGCCAGCAGAGGAGCCACAGATACGCAGTATTTT
v_call: TRBV29-1; j_call: TRBJ1-5; clone_size: .; d_call: TRBD1; cdr3_aa: CSVEVGQGRAQHF; cdr3_nt: TGCAGCGTTGAAGTGGGACAGGGTAGGGCCCAGCATTTT
v_call: TRBV18; j_call: TRBJ2-7; clone_size: .; d_call: TRBD2; cdr3_aa: CASSPPGGDEYEQYF; cdr3_nt: TGTGCCAGCTCACCTCCGGGAGGGGATGAATACGAGCAGTACTTC
v_call: TRBV9; j_call: TRBJ1-1; clone_size: .; d_call: .; cdr3_aa: CASSVVGAGTEAFF; cdr3_nt: TGTGCCAGCAGCGTAGTGGGGGCAGGGACTGAAGCTTTCTTT
v_call: TRBV5-6; j_call: TRBJ1-4; clone_size: .; d_call: TRBD1; cdr3_aa: CASSSDRGEKLFF; cdr3_nt: TGTGCCAGCAGCTCCGACAGGGGGGAAAAACTGTTTTTT
v_call: TRBV27; j_call: TRBJ1-2; clone_size: .; d_call: TRBD1; cdr3_aa: CASRPGTGVGNYGYTF; cdr3_nt: TGTGCCAGCAGACCCGGGACAGGGGTGGGAAACTATGGCTACACCTTC
v_call: TRBV7-2; j_call: TRBJ2-5; clone_size: once; d_call: .; cdr3_aa: CASSLGSSLQETQYF; cdr3_nt: TGTGCCAGCAGCTTAGGTTCGTCCTTGCAAGAGACCCAGTACTTC
v_call: TRBV28; j_call: TRBJ2-3; clone_size: .; d_call: TRBD2; cdr3_aa: CASSYQTSGSRLGTDTQYF; cdr3_nt: TGTGCCAGCAGTTACCAGACTAGCGGGAGCAGATTGGGCACAGATACGCAGTATTTT
v_call: TRBV7-6; j_call: TRBJ1-1; clone_size: once; d_call: .; cdr3_aa: CASAGTNTEAFF; cdr3_nt: TGTGCCAGCGCGGGAACCAACACTGAAGCTTTCTTT
v_call: TRBV9; j_call: TRBJ2-5; clone_size: .; d_call: TRBD2; cdr3_aa: CASSVGASGGTGSETQYF; cdr3_nt: TGTGCCAGCAGCGTAGGAGCCAGCGGGGGGACCGGGAGTGAGACCCAGTACTTC
v_call: TRBV7-9; j_call: TRBJ2-3; clone_size: .; d_call: .; cdr3_aa: CASSFRGFGTDTQYF; cdr3_nt: TGTGCCAGCAGCTTTAGGGGATTTGGCACAGATACGCAGTATTTT
v_call: TRBV6-6; j_call: TRBJ1-2; clone_size: .; d_call: .; cdr3_aa: CASSTSGAGGYTF; cdr3_nt: TGTGCCAGCAGTACTTCAGGGGCGGGTGGCTACACCTTC
v_call: TRBV27; j_call: TRBJ1-1; clone_size: once; d_call: .; cdr3_aa: CASSISGGTEAFF; cdr3_nt: TGTGCCAGCAGTATTTCGGGGGGCACTGAAGCTTTCTTT
v_call: TRBV5-1; j_call: TRBJ2-7; clone_size: few; d_call: .; cdr3_aa: CASSFTPDYTGRKEQYF; cdr3_nt: TGCGCCAGCAGCTTTACCCCGGACTATACGGGGAGGAAGGAGCAGTACTTC
v_call: TRBV11-2; j_call: TRBJ1-5; clone_size: once; d_call: .; cdr3_aa: CASSLGLQNQPQHF; cdr3_nt: TGTGCCAGCAGCTTAGGGCTCCAGAATCAGCCCCAGCATTTT
v_call: TRBV4-3; j_call: TRBJ2-7; clone_size: once; d_call: TRBD1; cdr3_aa: CASSHSGTGETYEQYF; cdr3_nt: TGCGCCAGCAGCCATTCCGGGACAGGGGAAACCTACGAGCAGTACTTC
v_call: TRBV6-6; j_call: TRBJ1-2; clone_size: .; d_call: .; cdr3_aa: CASPSNPATGLHGYTF; cdr3_nt: TGTGCCAGCCCATCCAATCCGGCAACAGGGCTGCATGGCTACACCTTC
v_call: TRBV7-2; j_call: TRBJ2-1; clone_size: .; d_call: .; cdr3_aa: CASKLAGSYNEQFF; cdr3_nt: TGTGCCAGCAAATTGGCAGGCTCCTACAATGAGCAGTTCTTC
v_call: TRBV6-1; j_call: TRBJ2-5; clone_size: .; d_call: TRBD1; cdr3_aa: CASSERDRETRRTQYF; cdr3_nt: TGTGCCAGCAGTGAAAGAGACAGGGAAACTAGGCGGACCCAGTACTTC
v_call: TRBV6-1; j_call: TRBJ2-5; clone_size: .; d_call: .; cdr3_aa: CASSEGLGAQETQYF; cdr3_nt: TGTGCCAGCAGTGAAGGGTTGGGGGCTCAAGAGACCCAGTACTTC
v_call: TRBV9; j_call: TRBJ2-3; clone_size: .; d_call: .; cdr3_aa: CASSVGDSAGFTDTQYF; cdr3_nt: TGTGCCAGCAGCGTAGGCGATTCGGCAGGATTCACAGATACGCAGTATTTT
v_call: TRBV19; j_call: TRBJ2-1; clone_size: .; d_call: .; cdr3_aa: CASSIVDDGSSYNEQFF; cdr3_nt: TGTGCCAGTAGTATAGTGGATGACGGGAGCTCCTACAATGAGCAGTTCTTC
v_call: TRBV5-6; j_call: TRBJ1-3; clone_size: .; d_call: .; cdr3_aa: CASSSLAGSGNTIYF; cdr3_nt: TGTGCCAGCAGCTCGTTAGCAGGGTCTGGAAACACCATATATTTT
v_call: TRBV5-1; j_call: TRBJ1-2; clone_size: .; d_call: TRBD1; cdr3_aa: CASSLTGRRDRFNYGYTF; cdr3_nt: TGCGCCAGCAGCTTGACTGGCCGAAGGGACAGATTCAACTATGGCTACACCTTC
v_call: TRBV4-3; j_call: TRBJ1-2; clone_size: .; d_call: .; cdr3_aa: CASSQDTANYGYTF; cdr3_nt: TGCGCCAGCAGCCAAGATACGGCTAACTATGGCTACACCTTC
v_call: TRBV9; j_call: TRBJ2-7; clone_size: .; d_call: .; cdr3_aa: CASSVAGIGNEQYF; cdr3_nt: TGTGCCAGCAGCGTAGCCGGGATTGGCAACGAGCAGTACTTC
v_call: TRBV18; j_call: TRBJ1-1; clone_size: once; d_call: .; cdr3_aa: CASSSSRSLGGTEAFF; cdr3_nt: TGTGCCAGCTCATCCAGCAGGTCCCTGGGAGGCACTGAAGCTTTCTTT
v_call: TRBV6-6; j_call: TRBJ1-2; clone_size: .; d_call: .; cdr3_aa: CASSYSRSSTAYGYTF; cdr3_nt: TGTGCCAGCAGTTACTCGAGATCCAGCACAGCCTATGGCTACACCTTC
v_call: TRBV14; j_call: TRBJ2-1; clone_size: .; d_call: TRBD1; cdr3_aa: CASSQVYTGGKQFF; cdr3_nt: TGTGCCAGCAGCCAAGTATATACAGGGGGTAAGCAGTTCTTC
v_call: TRBV9; j_call: TRBJ1-5; clone_size: .; d_call: .; cdr3_aa: CASSVTGGINQPQHF; cdr3_nt: TGTGCCAGCAGCGTAACGGGGGGAATTAATCAGCCCCAGCATTTT
v_call: TRBV27; j_call: TRBJ1-1; clone_size: .; d_call: TRBD1; cdr3_aa: CASSLRDREIPEAFF; cdr3_nt: TGTGCCAGCAGTTTACGGGACAGGGAAATTCCTGAAGCTTTCTTT
v_call: TRBV5-1; j_call: TRBJ2-7; clone_size: .; d_call: .; cdr3_aa: CASSLWGGMTYEQYF; cdr3_nt: TGCGCCAGCAGCTTGTGGGGGGGCATGACCTACGAGCAGTACTTC
v_call: TRBV27; j_call: TRBJ1-2; clone_size: .; d_call: .; cdr3_aa: CASSSRQTKTNYGYTF; cdr3_nt: TGTGCCAGCAGTTCCCGACAGACAAAAACAAACTATGGCTACACCTTC
v_call: TRBV5-1; j_call: TRBJ1-4; clone_size: .; d_call: TRBD1; cdr3_aa: CASSLVGGGAFEKLFF; cdr3_nt: TGCGCCAGCAGCTTGGTCGGAGGGGGCGCGTTCGAAAAACTGTTTTTT
v_call: TRBV11-3; j_call: TRBJ2-2; clone_size: once; d_call: .; cdr3_aa: CASSGRGISGGELFF; cdr3_nt: TGTGCCAGCAGCGGCAGGGGAATCTCGGGCGGGGAGCTGTTTTTT
v_call: TRBV6-1; j_call: TRBJ1-5; clone_size: .; d_call: TRBD1; cdr3_aa: CASSEQGASNQPQHF; cdr3_nt: TGTGCCAGCAGTGAACAGGGGGCGAGCAATCAGCCCCAGCATTTT
v_call: TRBV27; j_call: TRBJ2-1; clone_size: .; d_call: TRBD2; cdr3_aa: CASSLGLAGGDEQFF; cdr3_nt: TGTGCCAGCAGCCTCGGACTAGCGGGAGGGGATGAGCAGTTCTTC
v_call: TRBV19; j_call: TRBJ1-5; clone_size: .; d_call: .; cdr3_aa: CASSIPLNQPQHF; cdr3_nt: TGTGCCAGTAGTATTCCCCTCAATCAGCCCCAGCATTTT
v_call: TRBV6-5; j_call: TRBJ1-2; clone_size: few; d_call: .; cdr3_aa: CASSYSRGYGYTF; cdr3_nt: TGTGCCAGCAGTTACTCAAGGGGCTATGGCTACACCTTC